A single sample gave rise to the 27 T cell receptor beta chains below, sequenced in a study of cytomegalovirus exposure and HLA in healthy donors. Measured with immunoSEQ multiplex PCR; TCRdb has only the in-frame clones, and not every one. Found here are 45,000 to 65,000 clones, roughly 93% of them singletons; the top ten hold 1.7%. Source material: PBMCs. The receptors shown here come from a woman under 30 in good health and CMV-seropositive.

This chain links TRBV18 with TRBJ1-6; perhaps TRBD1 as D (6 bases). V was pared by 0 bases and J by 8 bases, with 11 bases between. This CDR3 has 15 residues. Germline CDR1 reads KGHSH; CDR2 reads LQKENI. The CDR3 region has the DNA TGTGCCAGCTCACCACCGGAACAGGGTGATTCACCCCTCCACTTT. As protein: CASSPPEQGDSPLHF.

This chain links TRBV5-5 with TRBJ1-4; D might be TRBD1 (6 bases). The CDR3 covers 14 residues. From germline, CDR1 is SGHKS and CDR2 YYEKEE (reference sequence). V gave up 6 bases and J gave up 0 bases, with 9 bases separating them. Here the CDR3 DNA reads TGTGCCAGCATGGACAGCACAACTAATGAAAAACTGTTTTTT. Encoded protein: CASMDSTTNEKLFF.

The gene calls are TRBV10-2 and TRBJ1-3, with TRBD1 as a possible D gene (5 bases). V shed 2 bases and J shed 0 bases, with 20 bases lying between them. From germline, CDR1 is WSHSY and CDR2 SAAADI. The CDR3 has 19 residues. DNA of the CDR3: TGCGCCAGCAGTGAGCCCCAACCTAGTCGGGGGGGCTCTGGAAACACCATATATTTT. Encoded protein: CASSEPQPSRGGSGNTIYF.

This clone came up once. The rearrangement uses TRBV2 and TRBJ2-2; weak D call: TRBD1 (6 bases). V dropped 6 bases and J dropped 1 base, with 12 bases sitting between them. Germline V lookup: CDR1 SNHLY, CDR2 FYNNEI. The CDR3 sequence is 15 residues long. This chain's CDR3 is CASSPQGMNTGELFF. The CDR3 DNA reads TGTGCCAGCAGCCCCCAGGGGATGAACACCGGGGAGCTGTTTTTT.

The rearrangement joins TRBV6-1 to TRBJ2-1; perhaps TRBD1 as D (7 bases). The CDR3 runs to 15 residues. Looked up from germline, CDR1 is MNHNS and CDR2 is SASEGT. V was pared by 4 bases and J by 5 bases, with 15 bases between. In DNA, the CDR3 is TGTGCCAGCAGTGCGACAGGGTGGGGGGACAATGAGCAGTTCTTC. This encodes CASSATGWGDNEQFF.

The CDR3 spells CASSLDFRIRDRETEAFF. CDR3 DNA: TGTGCCAGCAGCCTAGATTTTAGGATCCGGGACAGGGAAACTGAAGCTTTCTTT. The rearrangement joins TRBV7-2 to TRBJ1-1; TRBD1 aligns across 9 bases. There are 18 residues in the CDR3. The V gene end was trimmed by 5 bases and the J gene end by 5 bases; junction bases not matched to a gene: 18. Germline V lookup: CDR1 SGHTA, CDR2 FQGNSA.

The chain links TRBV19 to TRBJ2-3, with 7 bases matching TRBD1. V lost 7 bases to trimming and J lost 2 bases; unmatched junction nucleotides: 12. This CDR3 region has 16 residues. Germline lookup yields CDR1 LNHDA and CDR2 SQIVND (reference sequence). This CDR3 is CASNRRQGFSTDTQYF. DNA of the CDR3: TGTGCCAGTAACCGCCGACAGGGTTTCTCCACAGATACGCAGTATTTT.

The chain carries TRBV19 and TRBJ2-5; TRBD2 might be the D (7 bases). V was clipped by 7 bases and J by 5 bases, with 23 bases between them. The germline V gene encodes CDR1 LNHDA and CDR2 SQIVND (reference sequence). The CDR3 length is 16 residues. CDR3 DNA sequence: TGTGCCAGTACCACCCAGGGAGGGGCAGGGGAGGAGACCCAGTACTTC. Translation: CASTTQGGAGEETQYF.

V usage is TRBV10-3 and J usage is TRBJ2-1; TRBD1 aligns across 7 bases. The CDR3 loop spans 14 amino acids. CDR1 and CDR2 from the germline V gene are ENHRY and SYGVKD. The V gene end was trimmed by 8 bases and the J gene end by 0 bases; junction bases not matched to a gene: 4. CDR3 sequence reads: CAIAAGGSYNEQFF. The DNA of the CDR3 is TGTGCCATCGCCGCAGGGGGCTCCTACAATGAGCAGTTCTTC.

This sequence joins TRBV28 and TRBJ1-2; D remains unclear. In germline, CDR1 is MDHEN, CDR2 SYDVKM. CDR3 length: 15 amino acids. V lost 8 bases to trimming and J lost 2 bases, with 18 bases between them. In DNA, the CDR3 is TGTGCCAGCTTACAATCGGGAGGACTCAACTATGGCTACACCTTC. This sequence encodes CASLQSGGLNYGYTF.

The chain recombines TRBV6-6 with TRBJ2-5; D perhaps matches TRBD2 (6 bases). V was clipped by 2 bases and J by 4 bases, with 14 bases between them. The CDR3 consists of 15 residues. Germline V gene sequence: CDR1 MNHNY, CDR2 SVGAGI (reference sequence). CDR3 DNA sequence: TGTGCCAGCAGTTACATGGGACTTCCCATAGAGACCCAGTACTTC. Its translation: CASSYMGLPIETQYF.

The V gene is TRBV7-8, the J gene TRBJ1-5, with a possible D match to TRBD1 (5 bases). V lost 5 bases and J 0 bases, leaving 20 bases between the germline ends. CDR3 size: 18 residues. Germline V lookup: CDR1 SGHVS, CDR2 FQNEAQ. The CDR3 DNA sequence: TGTGCCAGCAGCAGCAAAGTGGTGGGGCCACTTAGCAATCAGCCCCAGCATTTT. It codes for CASSSKVVGPLSNQPQHF.

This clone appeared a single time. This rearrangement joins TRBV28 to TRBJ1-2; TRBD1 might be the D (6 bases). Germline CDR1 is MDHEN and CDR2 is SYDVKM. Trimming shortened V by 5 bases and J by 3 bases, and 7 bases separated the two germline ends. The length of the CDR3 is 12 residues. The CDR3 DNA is TGTGCCAGCAGTCAGGGGTACTATGGCTACACCTTC. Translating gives CASSQGYYGYTF.

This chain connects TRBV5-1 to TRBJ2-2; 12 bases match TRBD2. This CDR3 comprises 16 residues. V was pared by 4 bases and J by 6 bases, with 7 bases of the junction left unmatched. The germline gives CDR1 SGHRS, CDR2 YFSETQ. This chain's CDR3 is CASSASLAGGAGELFF. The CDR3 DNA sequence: TGCGCCAGCAGCGCCTCACTAGCGGGGGGCGCCGGGGAGCTGTTTTTT.

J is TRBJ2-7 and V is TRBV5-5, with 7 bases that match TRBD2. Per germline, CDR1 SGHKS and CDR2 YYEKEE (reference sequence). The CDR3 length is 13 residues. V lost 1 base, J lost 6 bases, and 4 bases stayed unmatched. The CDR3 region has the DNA TGTGCCAGCAGCTTGATGGGGGGGGGCGAGCAGTACTTC. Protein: CASSLMGGGEQYF.

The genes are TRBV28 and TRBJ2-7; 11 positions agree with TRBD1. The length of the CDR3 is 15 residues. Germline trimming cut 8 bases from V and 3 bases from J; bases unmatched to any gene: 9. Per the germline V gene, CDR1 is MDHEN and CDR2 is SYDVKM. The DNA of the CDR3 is TGTGCCAGCCTACTGGGGACAGGGGGGTTCTACGAGCAGTACTTC. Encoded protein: CASLLGTGGFYEQYF.

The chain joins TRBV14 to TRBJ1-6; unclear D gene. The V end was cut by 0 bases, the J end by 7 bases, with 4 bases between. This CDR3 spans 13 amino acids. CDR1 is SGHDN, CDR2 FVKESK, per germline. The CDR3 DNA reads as TGTGCCAGCAGCCAAGAAAGCAATTCACCCCTCCACTTT. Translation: CASSQESNSPLHF.

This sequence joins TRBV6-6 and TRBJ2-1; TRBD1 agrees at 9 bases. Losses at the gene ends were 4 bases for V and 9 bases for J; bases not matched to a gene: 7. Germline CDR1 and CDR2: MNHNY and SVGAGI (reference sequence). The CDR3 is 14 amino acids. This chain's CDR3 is CASSWDRVRGEQFF. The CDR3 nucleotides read TGTGCCAGCAGTTGGGACAGGGTAAGGGGTGAGCAGTTCTTC.

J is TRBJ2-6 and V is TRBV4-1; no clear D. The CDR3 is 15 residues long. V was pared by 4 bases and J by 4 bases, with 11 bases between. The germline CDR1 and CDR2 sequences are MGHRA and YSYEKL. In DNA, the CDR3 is TGCGCCAGCAGCCCAGGATATCAGGGGGCCAACGTCCTGACTTTC. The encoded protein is CASSPGYQGANVLTF.

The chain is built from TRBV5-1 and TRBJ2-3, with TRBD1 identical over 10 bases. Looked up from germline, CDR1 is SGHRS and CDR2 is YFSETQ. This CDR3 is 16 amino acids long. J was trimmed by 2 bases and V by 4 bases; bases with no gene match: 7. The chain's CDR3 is CASSIPGQGTTDTQYF. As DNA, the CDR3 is TGCGCCAGCAGCATCCCGGGACAGGGGACCACAGATACGCAGTATTTT.

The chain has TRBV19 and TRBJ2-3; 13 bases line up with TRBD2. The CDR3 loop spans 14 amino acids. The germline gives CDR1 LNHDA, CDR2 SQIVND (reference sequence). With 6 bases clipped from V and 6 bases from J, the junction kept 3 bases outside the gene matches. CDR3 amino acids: CASRTSGGPDTQYF. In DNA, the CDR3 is TGTGCCAGTAGGACTAGCGGGGGGCCGGATACGCAGTATTTT.

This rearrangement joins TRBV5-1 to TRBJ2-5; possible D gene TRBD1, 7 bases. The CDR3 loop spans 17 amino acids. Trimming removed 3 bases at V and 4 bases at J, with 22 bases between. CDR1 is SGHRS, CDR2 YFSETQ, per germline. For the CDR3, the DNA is TGCGCCAGCAGCTCCCCCCAGGGGGGAATTCTCGCAGAGACCCAGTACTTC. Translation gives CASSSPQGGILAETQYF.

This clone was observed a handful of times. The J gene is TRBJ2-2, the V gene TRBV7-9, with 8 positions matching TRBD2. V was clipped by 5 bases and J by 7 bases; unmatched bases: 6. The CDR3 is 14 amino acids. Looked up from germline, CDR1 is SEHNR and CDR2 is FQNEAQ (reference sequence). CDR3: CASSPQLAGGELFF. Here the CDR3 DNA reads TGTGCCAGCAGCCCCCAGCTAGCGGGCGGGGAGCTGTTTTTT.

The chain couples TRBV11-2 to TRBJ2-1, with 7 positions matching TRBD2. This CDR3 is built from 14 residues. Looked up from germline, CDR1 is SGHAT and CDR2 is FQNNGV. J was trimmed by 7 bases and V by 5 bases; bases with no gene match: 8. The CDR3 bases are TGTGCCAGCAGCCCACAAGGGAGGGGTAATGAGCAGTTCTTC. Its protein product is CASSPQGRGNEQFF.

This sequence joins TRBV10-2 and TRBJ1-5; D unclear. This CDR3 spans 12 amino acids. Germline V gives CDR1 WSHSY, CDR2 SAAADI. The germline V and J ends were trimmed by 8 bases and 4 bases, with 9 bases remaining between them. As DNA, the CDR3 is TGCGCCAGCGCGGAAGCTAATCAGCCCCAGCATTTT. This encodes CASAEANQPQHF.

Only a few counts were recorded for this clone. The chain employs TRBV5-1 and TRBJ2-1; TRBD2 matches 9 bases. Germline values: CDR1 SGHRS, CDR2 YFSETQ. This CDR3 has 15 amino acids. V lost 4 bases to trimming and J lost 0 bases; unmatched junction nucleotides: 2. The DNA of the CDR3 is TGCGCCAGCAGCCCACTAGCGGGCTCCTACAATGAGCAGTTCTTC. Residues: CASSPLAGSYNEQFF.

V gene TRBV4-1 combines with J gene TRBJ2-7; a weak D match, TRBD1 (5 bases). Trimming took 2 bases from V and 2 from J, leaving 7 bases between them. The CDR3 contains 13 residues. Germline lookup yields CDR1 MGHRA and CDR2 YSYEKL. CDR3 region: CASSQLRAYEQYF. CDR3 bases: TGCGCCAGCAGCCAACTCAGGGCCTACGAGCAGTACTTC.